Below are 21 T cell receptor beta chains sequenced from a single sample in a study of blood T cell repertoires in COVID-19. Only in-frame clones appear in the TCRdb table, and some are missing; sequencing was by immunoSEQ multiplex PCR. The table includes roughly 250,000 clones, about 80% detected once. Input material: peripheral blood. The source of these receptors is a woman of 80 years or more with acute or convalescent COVID-19.

This rearrangement joins TRBV7-9 to TRBJ2-2; D gene unclear. CDR3 length: 13 amino acids. Trimming removed 5 bases from V and 1 base from J, with 5 bases in between. Germline CDR1 reads SEHNR; CDR2 reads FQNEAQ (reference sequence). The CDR3 DNA sequence: TGTGCCAGCAGCCGACAGAACACCGGGGAGCTGTTTTTT. Protein: CASSRQNTGELFF.

The genes are TRBV28 and TRBJ1-1; 9 positions match TRBD1. V was pared by 4 bases and J by 7 bases, with 7 bases of the junction left unmatched. The CDR3 runs 14 residues. CDR1 is MDHEN and CDR2 is SYDVKM in the germline V gene. For the CDR3, the DNA is TGTGCCAGCAGTTACGGGACAGGGAATGGTGAAGCTTTCTTT. This codes for CASSYGTGNGEAFF.

This rearrangement joins TRBV7-2 to TRBJ2-5; D is ambiguous. The CDR3 length is 13 residues. Germline-derived CDR1 and CDR2 are SGHTA and FQGNSA. V shed 5 bases and J shed 2 bases, with 9 bases lying between them. The DNA for the CDR3 is TGTGCCAGCAGCATCACAGATCAAGAGACCCAGTACTTC. Its translation is CASSITDQETQYF.

The V and J genes are TRBV15 and TRBJ2-2; 7 nucleotides match TRBD2. V was pared by 4 bases and J by 4 bases, with 9 bases of the junction left unmatched. This CDR3 has 16 residues. Germline V gene lookup returns CDR1 LNHNV and CDR2 YYDKDF (reference sequence). Here the CDR3 reads CATSNMRGSGTGELFF. The CDR3 nucleotides read TGTGCCACCAGCAACATGCGCGGGAGTGGCACCGGGGAGCTGTTTTTT.

This clone was counted only a few times. The chain joins TRBV5-6 to TRBJ1-2; 7 positions agree with TRBD1. The CDR3 sequence is 17 residues long. The junction had 11 bases not matched to a gene; V was cut back by 0 bases and J by 3 bases. Germline V gives CDR1 SGHDT, CDR2 YYEEEE. This CDR3 is CASSLDRGRTGYYGYTF. The DNA for the CDR3 is TGTGCCAGCAGCTTGGATAGGGGGCGGACCGGGTACTATGGCTACACCTTC.

The genes are TRBV21-1 and TRBJ2-5; the table names TRBD2, a call not compared with the DNA. TRBV21-1 is an annotated pseudogene. The CDR3 has 19 amino acids. CDR3 nucleotide sequence: TGTGCCAGCAGCGAAGGGACACTGGGGCTAGCGGGAGTTTGGGAGACCCAGTACTTC. Protein: CASSEGTLGLAGVWETQYF.

The CDR3 is CASSQDPVVATNEKLFF. The CDR3 nucleotides read TGTGCCAGCAGCCAAGATCCCGTAGTAGCAACTAATGAAAAACTGTTTTTT. V and J are TRBV14 and TRBJ1-4; D gene ambiguous. This CDR3 has 17 residues. Germline-derived CDR1 and CDR2 are SGHDN and FVKESK. The ends were cut back, 0 bases at V and 0 bases at J, with 11 bases in the middle.

The V and J genes are TRBV3-1 (or the pseudogene TRBV3-2) and TRBJ2-3; TRBD2 matches at 11 bases. Trimming took 5 bases from V and 2 from J; bases not matched to a gene: 12. The CDR3 is made up of 18 amino acids. In germline, CDR1 is LGHDT, CDR2 YNNKEL (reference sequence). The CDR3 nucleotides read TGTGCCAGCAGCACACGACTAGCGGGGACCCCGATCACAGATACGCAGTATTTT. This codes for CASSTRLAGTPITDTQYF.

This clone was found once. This chain connects TRBV19 to TRBJ2-7; maybe TRBD1 (6 bases). The germline V and J ends were trimmed by 5 bases and 1 base, with 12 bases remaining between them. CDR1 and CDR2 (germline): LNHDA, SQIVND (reference sequence). The CDR3 length is 14 residues. CDR3 sequence (DNA): TGTGCCAGTAGTCGTCAGGGGCCGTCCTACGAGCAGTACTTC. Translated, it gives CASSRQGPSYEQYF.

CDR3 protein: CASSLGLAGPETQYF. CDR3 nucleotide sequence: TGTGCCAGCAGCTTAGGCCTAGCGGGCCCTGAGACCCAGTACTTC. The chain uses TRBV7-2 and TRBJ2-5; 8 bases align to TRBD2. The CDR3 extends over 15 amino acids. Germline assignment: CDR1 SGHTA and CDR2 FQGNSA. After removal of 1 base from V and 5 bases from J, the junction contained 6 bases not matched to a gene.

This rearrangement joins TRBV2 to TRBJ1-2; D is perhaps TRBD1 (6 bases). V was pared by 6 bases and J by 3 bases, with 11 bases between. This CDR3 comprises 13 residues. Germline V gene sequence: CDR1 SNHLY, CDR2 FYNNEI. The CDR3 bases are TGTGCCAGCAGCGGGCAGGGGTACTATGGCTACACCTTC. Amino acids: CASSGQGYYGYTF.

The rearrangement joins TRBV27 to TRBJ2-2; 8 positions match TRBD2. Germline V gives CDR1 MNHEY, CDR2 SMNVEV (reference sequence). J gave up 0 bases and V 6 bases, and 9 bases lay outside the gene matches. The CDR3 is 17 residues long. The CDR3 DNA sequence: TGTGCCAGCAGCCCTACGGGGGGGCTTTCGAACACCGGGGAGCTGTTTTTT. This translates into CASSPTGGLSNTGELFF.

CDR3 protein: CASSLPGTGGKEAFF. The CDR3 nucleotides are TGTGCCAGCAGCTTACCCGGGACAGGGGGAAAAGAAGCTTTCTTT. V gene TRBV11-2 combines with J gene TRBJ1-1; 11 positions match TRBD1. The CDR3 contains 15 residues. Trimming took 2 bases from V and 8 from J; bases not matched to a gene: 7. Germline CDR1 SGHAT, CDR2 FQNNGV.

This chain joins TRBV9 and TRBJ2-3, with D possibly matching TRBD2 (6 bases). The CDR3 is 15 amino acids. Germline lookup yields CDR1 SGDLS and CDR2 YYNGEE. Trimming stripped 3 bases from V and 0 bases from J, with 11 bases between. The CDR3, as DNA: TGTGCCAGCAGCGCCGTAAGCGGGAGCACAGATACGCAGTATTTT. Its translation is CASSAVSGSTDTQYF.

This clone was recorded only once. The V call is TRBV5-1, the J call TRBJ1-1; tentative D call: TRBD1 (6 bases). Trimming left V 0 bases short and J 10 bases short, with 10 bases between. CDR3 size: 12 residues. CDR1 is SGHRS and CDR2 is YFSETQ in the germline V gene. The DNA for the CDR3 is TGCGCCAGCAGCTTGGAAGGGGGTGCAGCTTTCTTT. Translation: CASSLEGGAAFF.

Only a few counts were recorded for this clone. CDR3 in amino acids: CASSLASSGRGELFF. The CDR3 region has the DNA TGCGCCAGCAGCTTGGCCTCGAGCGGGAGAGGGGAGCTGTTTTTT. The chain uses TRBV5-1 and TRBJ2-2; 8 bases align to TRBD2. The V segment lost 0 bases and the J segment 8 bases; nucleotides outside the gene matches: 6. Germline V gene lookup returns CDR1 SGHRS and CDR2 YFSETQ. The CDR3 loop spans 15 amino acids. Combining the CDR3 with reference TRBV5-1 and TRBJ2-2 gives the whole variable domain KAGVTQTPRYLIKTRGQQVTLSCSPISGHRSVSWYQQTPGQGLQFLFEYFSETQRNKGNFPGRFSGRQFSNSRSEMNVSTLELGDSALYLCASSLASSGRGELFFGEGSRLTVL.

The J gene is TRBJ2-7, the V gene TRBV7-2; perhaps TRBD2 as D (6 bases). CDR1 and CDR2 (germline): SGHTA, FQGNSA. Trimming removed 3 bases from V and 7 bases from J, with 13 bases in between. This CDR3 region has 13 residues. CDR3 DNA: TGTGCCAGCAGCTTTGGCGGGACGGGGGAGCAGTACTTC. Its protein is CASSFGGTGEQYF.

The chain has TRBV9 and TRBJ2-7; 10 nucleotides match TRBD2. CDR1 is SGDLS, CDR2 YYNGEE, per germline. The CDR3 has 17 amino acids. J lost 0 bases, V lost 4 bases, and 10 bases had no gene match. The CDR3 sequence: CASSPRASGGLSYEQYF. As DNA, the CDR3 is TGTGCCAGCAGCCCCCGCGCTAGCGGGGGACTCTCCTACGAGCAGTACTTC.

The chain employs TRBV23-1 and TRBJ2-1; TRBD2 aligns across 9 bases. TRBV23-1 is noted as an ORF with a role that remains uncertain. V lost 3 bases, J lost 2 bases, and 5 bases stayed unmatched. There are 16 residues in the CDR3. CDR3 residues: CASSQSLAGPYNEQFF. CDR3 sequence (DNA): TGCGCCAGCAGTCAGTCACTAGCGGGCCCCTACAATGAGCAGTTCTTC.

This clone was detected a few times. This chain joins TRBV3-1 (or the pseudogene TRBV3-2) and TRBJ1-2; D call uncertain. V was trimmed by 7 bases and J by 4 bases, leaving 16 bases between them. The CDR3 extends over 14 amino acids. Germline V gives CDR1 LGHDT, CDR2 YNNKEL (reference sequence). CDR3 nucleotide sequence: TGTGCCAGCAATTTCGGAGGCGCTGGCTATGGCTACACCTTC. It codes for CASNFGGAGYGYTF.

V gene TRBV3-1 (or the pseudogene TRBV3-2) combines with J gene TRBJ2-2; 8 nucleotides match TRBD2. The trim removed 0 bases at V and 0 bases at J, leaving 9 bases unmatched. The CDR3 consists of 19 residues. CDR1 and CDR2 from the germline V gene are LGHDT and YNNKEL (reference sequence). CDR3 protein: CASSQDLGVAGSNTGELFF. CDR3 sequence (DNA): TGTGCCAGCAGCCAAGATCTGGGAGTAGCGGGGTCGAACACCGGGGAGCTGTTTTTT.